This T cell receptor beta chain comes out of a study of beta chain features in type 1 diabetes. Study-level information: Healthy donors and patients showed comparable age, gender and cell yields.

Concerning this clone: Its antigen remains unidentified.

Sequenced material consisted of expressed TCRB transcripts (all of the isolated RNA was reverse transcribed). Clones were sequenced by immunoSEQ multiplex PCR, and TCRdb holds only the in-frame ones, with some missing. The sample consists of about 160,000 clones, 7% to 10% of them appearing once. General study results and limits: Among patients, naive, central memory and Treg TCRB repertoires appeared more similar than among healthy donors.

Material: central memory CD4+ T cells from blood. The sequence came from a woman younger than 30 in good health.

The CDR3 DNA follows: TGTGCCAGCAGCTTAACCGGGACACGGTTTGAGCAGTTCTTC. Translating it yields CASSLTGTRFEQFF. V gene TRBV7-2 combines with J gene TRBJ2-1; D is possibly TRBD1 (6 bases). CDR1 is SGHTA and CDR2 is FQGNSA in the germline V gene. The V gene lost 2 bases and the J gene lost 9 bases, with 14 bases spanning the gap. The CDR3 covers 14 residues.